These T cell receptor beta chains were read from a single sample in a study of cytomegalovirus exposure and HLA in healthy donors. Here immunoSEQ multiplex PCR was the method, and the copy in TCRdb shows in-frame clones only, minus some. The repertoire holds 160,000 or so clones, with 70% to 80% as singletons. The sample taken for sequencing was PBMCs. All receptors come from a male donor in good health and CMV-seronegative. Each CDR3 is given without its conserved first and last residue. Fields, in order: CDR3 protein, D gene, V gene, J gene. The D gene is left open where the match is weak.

CDR3: ASSQESRGSPLH
D: .
V: TRBV4-3
J: TRBJ1-6

CDR3: AWRGAGEETQY
D: .
V: TRBV30
J: TRBJ2-5

CDR3: ASSYSSDSLNTEAF
D: .
V: TRBV6-5
J: TRBJ1-1

CDR3: ASSSGIYSNQPQH
D: .
V: TRBV6-5
J: TRBJ1-5

CDR3: SVEGGTGGEVVYGYT
D: TRBD1
V: TRBV29-1
J: TRBJ1-2

CDR3: ASSLAGRLQETQY
D: TRBD2
V: TRBV7-8
J: TRBJ2-5

CDR3: ASSLNRGSTEAF
D: TRBD1
V: TRBV6-6
J: TRBJ1-1

CDR3: ASTQSLETQY
D: .
V: TRBV28
J: TRBJ2-5

CDR3: ASSISQTGSYGYT
D: TRBD1
V: TRBV19
J: TRBJ1-2

CDR3: ASSRSTSGTYEQY
D: TRBD2
V: TRBV11-2
J: TRBJ2-7

CDR3: SVEVLDTKNIQY
D: .
V: TRBV29-1
J: TRBJ2-4

CDR3: ATGQGALNTEAF
D: TRBD1
V: TRBV28
J: TRBJ1-1

CDR3: ASSLTAGLMNTEAF
D: .
V: TRBV5-1
J: TRBJ1-1

CDR3: AITTGTSDSSYEQY
D: TRBD2
V: TRBV10-3
J: TRBJ2-7

CDR3: ASSPIGGVHEQY
D: TRBD2
V: TRBV27
J: TRBJ2-7

CDR3: AWSVGRRVMDYGYT
D: .
V: TRBV30
J: TRBJ1-2

CDR3: ASSQDWRGSYNEQF
D: .
V: TRBV4-3
J: TRBJ2-1